The present TCR beta chain was sequenced within a study of cytomegalovirus exposure and HLA in healthy donors. With 60 Vbeta and 13 Jbeta primers, the PCR was carried out. Data came from immunoSEQ multiplex PCR; TCRdb stores just in-frame clones and leaves some out. Of 150,000 to 200,000 clones in the sample, 80% to 90% were seen once. From germline, CDR1 is MDHEN and CDR2 SYDVKM. With V trimmed by 5 bases and J by 4 bases, 3 bases remained unmatched. The CDR3 spans 13 residues. This chain joins TRBV28 and TRBJ2-7; TRBD1 agrees at 9 bases. The sequencing sample was made of PBMCs. This clonotype originated in a man between 50 and 59 years old in good health and CMV-seropositive. The CDR3 bases are TGTGCCAGCAGTGGGACAGGGAGGTACGAGCAGTACTTC. Protein: CASSGTGRYEQYF.